This T cell receptor (beta chain) appears in the sequencing data of a study of blood T cell repertoires in COVID-19. Study details: Acute and convalescent COVID-19 samples came from the United States, Italy and Spain. T cells, B-cell-depleted T cells, or PBMCs supplied cDNA or gDNA.

Authors' processing steps: Amplification from reference gene primers served as the basis for estimated nucleated cell counts. Here immunoSEQ multiplex PCR was the method, and the copy in TCRdb shows in-frame clones only, minus some. V and J calls and clone size are those listed in that table; D and trimming were worked out from the DNA. The sample gives about 250,000 clones, approximately 85% of which show up once; 9.1% is in the top ten. A word on this clone: Additional DNA sequences in this sample encode the identical CDR3.

V was pared by 5 bases and J by 3 bases, with 4 bases of the junction left unmatched. Germline V gives CDR1 SGHTA, CDR2 FQGNSA. The CDR3 runs 14 residues. V is TRBV7-2 and J is TRBJ1-5; 7 bases fit TRBD1. This TCR was sampled from a woman between 50 and 59 years old with acute COVID-19. The specimen was PBMCs or T cells enriched from blood (not recorded which). CDR3 DNA: TGTGCCAGCAGCCCGCAGGGGGACAATCAGCCCCAGCATTTT. Amino acid sequence: CASSPQGDNQPQHF.